This T cell receptor beta chain came from a study of T cell responses to AZD1222 COVID-19 vaccine. Study results and limitations: Seropositive AZD1222 recipients at baseline numbered only five to seven.

Assay: immunoSEQ multiplex PCR; the TCRdb copy retains only in-frame clones and omits some. The data show about 120,000 clones, with approximately 83% seen just once and roughly 4% held by the top ten. As regards this clone: As yet, its antigen is unknown.

V lost 0 bases, J lost 14 bases, and 22 bases lay in between. The CDR3 loop spans 15 amino acids. The germline V gene encodes CDR1 LGHNA and CDR2 YNFKEQ. The receptor comes from an adult in good health. The rearrangement joins TRBV4-2 to TRBJ1-1, with TRBD1 as a possible D gene (6 bases). Here the sequenced sample was peripheral blood, taken on day 0 of MenACWY control vaccination. The CDR3 region is CASSQERKGQNPIFF. The DNA of the CDR3 is TGTGCCAGCAGCCAAGAAAGGAAAGGACAGAATCCTATCTTCTTT.